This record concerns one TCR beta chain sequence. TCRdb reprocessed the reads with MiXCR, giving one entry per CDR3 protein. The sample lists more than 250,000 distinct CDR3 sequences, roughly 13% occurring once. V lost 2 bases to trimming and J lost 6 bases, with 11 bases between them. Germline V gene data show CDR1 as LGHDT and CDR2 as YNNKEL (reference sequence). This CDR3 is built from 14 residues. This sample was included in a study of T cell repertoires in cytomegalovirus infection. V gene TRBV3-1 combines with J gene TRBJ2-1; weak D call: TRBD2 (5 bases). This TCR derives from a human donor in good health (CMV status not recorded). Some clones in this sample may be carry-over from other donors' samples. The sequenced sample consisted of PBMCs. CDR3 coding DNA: TGTGCCAGCAGCCAACTAGACTACGGCAATGAGCAGTTCTTC. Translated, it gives CASSQLDYGNEQFF.